What follows are 14 T cell receptor beta chains derived from one specimen sequenced in a study of CD8 T cells in ankylosing spondylitis. MiXCR, applied by TCRdb to the 5' RACE reads, yields one record per CDR3 protein. The data show 250,000 to 400,000 distinct CDR3 sequences, with roughly 11% seen just once and 9.1% held by the top ten. Sequenced: blood, either unsorted or a sorted T cell fraction (not recorded which). The receptors derive from a female donor with ankylosing spondylitis or in good health (not recorded which).

Many counts were recorded for this clonotype. V usage is TRBV4-2 and J usage is TRBJ1-4, with D unresolved. The germline V and J ends were trimmed by 1 base and 8 bases, with 11 bases remaining between them. The CDR3 runs to 14 residues. The germline V gene has CDR1 LGHNA and CDR2 YNFKEQ. This CDR3 reads CASSQVGLAEKLFF. In DNA form, the CDR3 reads TGTGCCAGCAGCCAAGTGGGGTTGGCAGAAAAACTGTTTTTT.

This clonotype was recorded a few times. V is TRBV11-2 and J is TRBJ2-4; the D gene is possibly TRBD2 (5 bases). Germline CDR1 is SGHAT and CDR2 is FQNNGV. This CDR3 is built from 18 residues. With 2 bases removed from V and 5 bases from J, the gap between germline ends came to 22 bases. CDR3 coding DNA: TGTGCCAGCAGCTTACTCCCCTCGAGCGGCAGCGGTGAAAACATTCAGTACTTC. It codes for CASSLLPSSGSGENIQYF. Combining the CDR3 with reference TRBV11-2 and TRBJ2-4 gives the whole variable domain EAGVAQSPRYKIIEKRQSVAFWCNPISGHATLYWYQQILGQGPKLLIQFQNNGVVDDSQLPKDRFSAERLKGVDSTLKIQPAKLEDSAVYLCASSLLPSSGSGENIQYFGAGTRLSVL.

In regard to this clonotype: A read error may explain this, as a much larger clone is one base away. The chain joins TRBV28 to TRBJ2-1; D is possibly TRBD2 (5 bases). CDR1 is MDHEN, CDR2 SYDVKM, per germline. The CDR3 consists of 14 residues. V was clipped by 6 bases and J by 0 bases, with 9 bases between them. Written as DNA, the CDR3 is TGTGCCAGCAGAGAACTAGACTCCTACAATGAGCAGTTCTTC. This encodes CASRELDSYNEQFF.

This clonotype was picked up many times. This chain joins TRBV6-5 and TRBJ2-7; 8 nucleotides line up with TRBD2. Germline CDR1 is MNHEY and CDR2 is SVGAGI. Trimming removed 6 bases from V and 7 bases from J; junction bases left unmatched: 5. The CDR3 has 12 amino acids. The CDR3 region has the DNA TGTGCCAGCAGCCAAGCGGGGGTTGAGCAGTACTTC. Amino acids: CASSQAGVEQYF.

This clonotype was counted between two and nine times. The rearrangement joins TRBV27 to TRBJ2-7, with D maybe TRBD2 (6 bases). The V and J ends lost 7 bases and 2 bases respectively, with 15 bases between them. Germline values: CDR1 MNHEY, CDR2 SMNVEV (reference sequence). The CDR3 covers 14 residues. CDR3 protein: CASKGSGPTYEQYF. The CDR3 nucleotides read TGTGCCAGCAAAGGAAGCGGGCCTACCTACGAGCAGTACTTC.

This rearrangement joins TRBV7-8 to TRBJ2-3, with 9 bases aligning to TRBD1. V lost 2 bases and J lost 3; bases outside the gene matches: 6. The CDR3 sequence is 16 residues long. The V gene's germline CDR1 is SGHVS and CDR2 FQNEAQ. The CDR3 DNA sequence: TGTGCCAGCAGCTTACCGGGACAGGGTAGGACAGATACGCAGTATTTT. This codes for CASSLPGQGRTDTQYF.

This clonotype was counted ten times or more. The chain links TRBV3-1 to TRBJ2-1; TRBD2 aligns across 10 bases. The junction had 5 bases not matched to a gene; V was cut back by 6 bases and J by 3 bases. The CDR3 is 15 residues long. Germline V gene sequence: CDR1 LGHDT, CDR2 YNNKEL (reference sequence). The CDR3, as DNA: TGTGCCAGCAGTCAGACTAGCGGGTACTACAATGAGCAGTTCTTC. It specifies CASSQTSGYYNEQFF.

This clonotype was detected many times. The chain has TRBV12-3 or TRBV12-4 and TRBJ1-5; possible D gene TRBD1, 5 bases. Trimming removed 3 bases at V and 5 bases at J, with 11 bases between. This CDR3 spans 14 amino acids. The CDR3 loop is CASSFGGTDQPQHF. In DNA form, the CDR3 reads TGTGCCAGCAGTTTCGGGGGGACGGATCAGCCCCAGCATTTT.

This clonotype was observed many times. V is TRBV28 and J is TRBJ1-3; the match to TRBD1 covers 8 bases. V trimming: 4 bases; J trimming: 0 bases; junction bases outside the gene matches: 14. The CDR3 loop spans 19 amino acids. CDR1 is MDHEN, CDR2 SYDVKM, per germline. CDR3 amino acids: CASSSLIRDRGYSGNTIYF. The CDR3 coding sequence is TGTGCCAGCAGTTCTCTTATACGAGACAGGGGATACTCTGGAAACACCATATATTTT.

The chain has TRBV24-1 and TRBJ2-1; D tentatively fits TRBD1 or TRBD2 (5 bases each). Germline V gene data show CDR1 as KGHDR and CDR2 as SFDVKD. V was trimmed by 4 bases and J by 1 base, leaving 13 bases between them. The CDR3 consists of 16 residues. The CDR3 DNA is TGTGCCACCAGTGAGTTGGGACGGAATTCCTACAATGAGCAGTTCTTC. As protein: CATSELGRNSYNEQFF.

This clonotype was counted a single time. A much larger clone differs by one base, so this may be a read error. The rearrangement uses TRBV12-3 or TRBV12-4 and TRBJ2-3; 9 bases map to TRBD1. This CDR3 comprises 15 residues. J was trimmed by 10 bases and V by 5 bases; bases with no gene match: 13. The CDR3 region has the DNA TGTGCCAGCAGTCGACAGGGGGAGGACTCTGATGCGCAGTATTTT. It codes for CASSRQGEDSDAQYF.

The genes are TRBV5-1 and TRBJ2-3; the match to TRBD2 covers 8 bases. Per germline, CDR1 SGHRS and CDR2 YFSETQ. The junction had 8 bases not matched to a gene; V was cut back by 0 bases and J by 2 bases. CDR3 size: 17 residues. CDR3 coding DNA: TGCGCCAGCAGCTTGGTGAGGAGCGGGGGATACACAGATACGCAGTATTTT. Its translation: CASSLVRSGGYTDTQYF. Full variable domain (remainder filled in from reference TRBV5-1 and TRBJ2-3): KAGVTQTPRYLIKTRGQQVTLSCSPISGHRSVSWYQQTPGQGLQFLFEYFSETQRNKGNFPGRFSGRQFSNSRSEMNVSTLELGDSALYLCASSLVRSGGYTDTQYFGPGTRLTVL.

This clonotype was observed a handful of times. V is TRBV20-1 and J is TRBJ2-7; perhaps TRBD2 as D (5 bases). V was pared by 6 bases and J by 3 bases, with 21 bases between. Germline CDR1 reads DFQATT; CDR2 reads SNEGSKA (reference sequence). This CDR3 has 15 amino acids. CDR3 protein: CSAESKPREFYEQYF. The CDR3 DNA is TGCAGTGCAGAATCCAAGCCTAGGGAGTTCTACGAGCAGTACTTC.

A few counts support this clonotype. The CDR3 spells CASSSQGALGEKLFF. The CDR3 DNA reads as TGTGCCAGCAGTTCACAGGGGGCATTGGGTGAAAAACTGTTTTTT. This chain joins TRBV12-3 or TRBV12-4 and TRBJ1-4; 9 bases align to TRBD1. J gave up 7 bases and V 4 bases, and 7 bases lay outside the gene matches. The CDR3 consists of 15 residues.